The clone carrying this T cell receptor (beta chain) was counted at least ten times. Its specificity is not known. The V end lost 3 bases, the J end lost 1 base, and 7 bases lay between the germline ends. Looked up from germline, CDR1 is LGHDT and CDR2 is YNNKEL (reference sequence). The CDR3 is 13 amino acids. The sorted-subset TCR libraries were prepared using 1 million CD4+ or CD8+ T cells as the starting material. This entry belongs to a study of neurological immune-mediated disorders. TCRdb itself ran the 5' RACE reads through MiXCR, one entry per CDR3 protein. The data hold 55,000 or so distinct CDR3 sequences, with about 4.2% observed a single time. The study, taken as a whole, reports: One cluster of related CDR3 sequences contained, by phylogenetic grouping, the repertoires of 18 of 34 multiple sclerosis patients and formed a possible signature. Association of the multiple sclerosis repertoire cluster with clinical or MRI features was not observed for any feature. HTLV-1-associated myelopathy had the most TCR clonal expansion, whereas multiple sclerosis had the least (lower than in healthy controls).

The sequence came from a woman between 40 and 55 years old with multiple sclerosis. The source material was CD4+ T cells from blood. The rearrangement joins TRBV3-1 to TRBJ2-7, with D hard to call. Here the CDR3 reads CASSQGSSYEQYF. In DNA, the CDR3 is TGTGCCAGCAGCCAGGGAAGTTCCTACGAGCAGTACTTC.